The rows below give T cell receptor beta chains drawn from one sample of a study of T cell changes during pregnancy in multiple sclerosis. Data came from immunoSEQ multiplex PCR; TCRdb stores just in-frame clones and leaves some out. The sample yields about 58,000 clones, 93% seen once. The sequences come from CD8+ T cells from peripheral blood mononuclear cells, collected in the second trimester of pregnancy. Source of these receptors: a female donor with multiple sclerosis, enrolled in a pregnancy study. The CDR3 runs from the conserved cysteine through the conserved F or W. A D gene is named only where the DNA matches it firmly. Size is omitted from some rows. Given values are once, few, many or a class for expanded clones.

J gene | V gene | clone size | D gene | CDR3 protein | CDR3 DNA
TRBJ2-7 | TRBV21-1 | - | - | CASSKEDRGQAYEQYF | TGTGCCAGCAGCAAAGAGGACAGGGGGCAGGCCTACGAGCAGTACTTC
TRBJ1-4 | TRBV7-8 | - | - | CASSLQRSEKLFF | TGTGCCAGCAGCTTACAAAGGAGTGAAAAACTGTTTTTT
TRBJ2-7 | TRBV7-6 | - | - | CASSLNSPGTNSYEQYF | TGTGCCAGCAGCTTAAATTCCCCAGGGACAAACTCCTACGAGCAGTACTTC
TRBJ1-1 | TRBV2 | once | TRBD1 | CASTVGGTGSMNTEAFF | TGTGCCAGCACCGTTGGGGGGACAGGGTCTATGAACACTGAAGCTTTCTTT
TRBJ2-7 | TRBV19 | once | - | CASSASYEQYF | TGTGCCAGTAGTGCCAGCTACGAGCAGTACTTC
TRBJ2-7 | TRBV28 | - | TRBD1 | CASSSHRGWPYEQYF | TGTGCCAGCAGTTCCCACAGGGGGTGGCCCTACGAGCAGTACTTC
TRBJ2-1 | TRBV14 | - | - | CASSPDDSSSYNEQFF | TGTGCCAGCAGCCCAGATGATAGTTCCTCCTACAATGAGCAGTTCTTC
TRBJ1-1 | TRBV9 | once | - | CASSVEGSEAFF | TGTGCCAGCAGCGTTGAGGGATCTGAAGCTTTCTTT
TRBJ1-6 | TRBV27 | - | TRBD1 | CASSPDPQGAYSPLHF | TGTGCCAGCAGTCCCGACCCACAGGGGGCTTATTCACCCCTCCACTTT
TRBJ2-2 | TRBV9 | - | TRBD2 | CASSMGLAGEVGGELFF | TGTGCCAGCAGCATGGGACTAGCGGGAGAGGTTGGCGGGGAGCTGTTTTTT
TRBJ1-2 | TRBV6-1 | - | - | CASSPEEGLNYGYTF | TGTGCCAGCAGCCCCGAGGAAGGCCTTAACTATGGCTACACCTTC
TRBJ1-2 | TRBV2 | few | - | CATSTPDTYIYGYTF | TGTGCCACCAGTACCCCTGACACCTACATTTATGGCTACACCTTC
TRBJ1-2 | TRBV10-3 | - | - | CAISDGAVDGYTF | TGTGCCATCAGTGATGGGGCAGTCGATGGCTACACCTTC
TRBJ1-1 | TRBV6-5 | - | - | CASSPDNPNTEAFF | TGTGCCAGCAGCCCCGACAACCCGAACACTGAAGCTTTCTTT
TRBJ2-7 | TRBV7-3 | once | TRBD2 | CASSPRLAGGEQYF | TGTGCCAGCTCCCCCCGACTAGCGGGGGGCGAGCAGTACTTC
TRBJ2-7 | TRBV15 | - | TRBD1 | CATSRETGEENEQYF | TGTGCCACCAGCAGAGAGACAGGGGAAGAAAACGAGCAGTACTTC
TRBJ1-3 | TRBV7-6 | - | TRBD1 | CASSHQGALPGGNTIYF | TGTGCCAGCAGCCACCAGGGGGCCCTGCCGGGAGGAAACACCATATATTTT
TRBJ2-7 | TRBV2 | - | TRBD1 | CASSGQGPPEQYF | TGTGCCAGCAGCGGACAGGGTCCTCCCGAGCAGTACTTC
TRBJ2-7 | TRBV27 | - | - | CASSWTPIYEQYF | TGTGCCAGCAGTTGGACACCGATCTACGAGCAGTACTTC